Described below is a single T cell receptor (beta chain) sequence and its context. What this receptor recognizes is not known. No quality values exist for individual bases; no much larger clone is one base distant. Counted from cysteine to phenylalanine, this CDR3 has 13 amino acids. CDR3 DNA is the only sequence kept; it has 39 bases, read in frame from the first base. A distance of 8 bases separates the germline ends of V and J, which lose 2 bases and 5 bases respectively. Taken from the germline V gene, the CDR1 and CDR2 loops are SGHDT and YYEEEE. These data are taken from a study of T cells after somatic rescue of genetic block (dated by TCRdb to 2018 to 2021). Study-wide context: What the study looked at was long-term robustness, specifically in a T-cell system that came about through somatic rescue of a genetic block in T-cell development.

The library was generated by the immunoSEQ multiplex PCR assay. The table comes from immuneACCESS by way of TCRdb, which keeps in-frame sequences with V and J called. Part of the clones is missing from these tables; in studies checked, under half for an unresolved V gene and the rest for unknown reasons. In this sample the table shows approximately 110,000 clones, about 93% of which occur a single time. Roughly 1.4% of the sample is held by the ten biggest clonotypes. Specimen: peripheral blood mononuclear cells (PBMCs). The V and J genes are TRBV5-6 and TRBJ2-1; the D gene cannot be named for sure. This clonotype was obtained from a woman aged 18 to 35. This receptor carries the CDR3 CASSLVTNNEQFF. The DNA reads as follows: TGTGCCAGCAGCTTAGTGACAAACAATGAGCAGTTCTTC.